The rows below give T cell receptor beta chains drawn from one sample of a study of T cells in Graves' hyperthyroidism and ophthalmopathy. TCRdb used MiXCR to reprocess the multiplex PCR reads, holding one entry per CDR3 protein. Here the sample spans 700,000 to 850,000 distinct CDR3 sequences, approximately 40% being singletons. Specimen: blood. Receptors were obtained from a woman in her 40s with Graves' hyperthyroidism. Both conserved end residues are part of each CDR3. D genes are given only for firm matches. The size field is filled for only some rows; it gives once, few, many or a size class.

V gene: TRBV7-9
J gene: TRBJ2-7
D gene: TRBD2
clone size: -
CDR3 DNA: TGTGCCAGCAGATTAGCGGGAGGGCCCTCATGGGAGCAGTACTTC
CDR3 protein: CASRLAGGPSWEQYF

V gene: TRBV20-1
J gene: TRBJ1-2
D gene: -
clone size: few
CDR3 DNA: TGCAGTGCTTCCGGGACCGCTAACTATGGCTACACCTTC
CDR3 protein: CSASGTANYGYTF

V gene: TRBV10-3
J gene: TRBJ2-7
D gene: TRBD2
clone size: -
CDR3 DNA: TGTGCCATCAGTCCGGGACTAGCGGGGTTGTACGAGCAGTACTTC
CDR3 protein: CAISPGLAGLYEQYF

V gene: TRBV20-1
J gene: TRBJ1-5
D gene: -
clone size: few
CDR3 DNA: TGCAGTGCTAGAGATCAAGCTGGGAGCAGAAGTAATCAGCCCCAGCATTTT
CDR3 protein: CSARDQAGSRSNQPQHF

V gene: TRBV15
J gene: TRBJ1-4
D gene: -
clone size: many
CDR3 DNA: TGTGCCACCAGCAACCCGGGGCAGGGAAATGAAAAACTGTTTTTT
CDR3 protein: CATSNPGQGNEKLFF

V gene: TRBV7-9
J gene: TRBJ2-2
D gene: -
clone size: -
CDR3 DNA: TGTGCCAGCCGTCTGGGACGGACGAACACCGGGGAGCTGTTTTTT
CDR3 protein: CASRLGRTNTGELFF

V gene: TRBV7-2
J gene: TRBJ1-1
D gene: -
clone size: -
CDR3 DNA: TGTGCCAGCAGCTTGGCCCTACGGACCCACAAACGGGAGACTGAAGCTTTCTTT
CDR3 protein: CASSLALRTHKRETEAFF

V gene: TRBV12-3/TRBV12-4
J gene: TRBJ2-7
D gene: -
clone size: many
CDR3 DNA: TGTGCCAGCACCCGTGGGGCCTACGAGCAGTACTTC
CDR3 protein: CASTRGAYEQYF

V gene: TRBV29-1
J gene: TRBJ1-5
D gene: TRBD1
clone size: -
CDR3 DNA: TGCAGCGTTTGGACAGGGCAGCCCCAGCATTTT
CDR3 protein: CSVWTGQPQHF

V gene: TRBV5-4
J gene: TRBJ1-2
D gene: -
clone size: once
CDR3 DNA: TGTGCCAGCAGCTTGATCGAGTGG
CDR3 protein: CASSLIEW

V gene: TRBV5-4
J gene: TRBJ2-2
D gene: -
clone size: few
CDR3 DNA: TGTGCCAGCAGCTTGGTGGGGCCCACGAACACCGGGGAGCTGTTTTTT
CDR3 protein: CASSLVGPTNTGELFF

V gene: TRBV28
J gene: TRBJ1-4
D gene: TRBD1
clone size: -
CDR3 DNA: TGTGCCAGCAGTAGGGGACAGGGGGGAGATGAAAAACTGTTTTTT
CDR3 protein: CASSRGQGGDEKLFF

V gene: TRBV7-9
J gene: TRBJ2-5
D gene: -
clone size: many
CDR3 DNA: TGTGCCAGCAGCGCGCCCCTGGACCGAGGGGAGACCCAGTACTTC
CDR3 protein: CASSAPLDRGETQYF

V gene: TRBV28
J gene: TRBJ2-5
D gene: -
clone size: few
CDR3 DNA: TGTGCCAGCAGTTTAGCCAAGACCCAGTACTTC
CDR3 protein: CASSLAKTQYF

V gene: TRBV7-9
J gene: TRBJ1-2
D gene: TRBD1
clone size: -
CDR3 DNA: TGTGCCAGTACCTCGGGACAGATCTATGGCTACACCTTC
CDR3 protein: CASTSGQIYGYTF

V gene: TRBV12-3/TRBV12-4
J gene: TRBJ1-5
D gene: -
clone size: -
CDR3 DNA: TGTGCCAGCAGTGCCACAGGGTTTGGTCAGCCCCAGCATTTT
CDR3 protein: CASSATGFGQPQHF

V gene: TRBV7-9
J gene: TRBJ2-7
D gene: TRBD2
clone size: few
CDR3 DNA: TGTGCCAGCAGTATCGTAGCGGGGAGCTCCTACGAGCAGTACTTC
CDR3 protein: CASSIVAGSSYEQYF

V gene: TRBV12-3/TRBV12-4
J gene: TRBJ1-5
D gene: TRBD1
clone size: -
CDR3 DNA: TGTGCCAGCAGTCCACCGGGACAGAATAATCAGCCCCAGCATTTT
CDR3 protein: CASSPPGQNNQPQHF

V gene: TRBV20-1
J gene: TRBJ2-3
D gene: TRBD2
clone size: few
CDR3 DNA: TGCAGTGCTAGTACGGGGGGGCAGGGAGATACGCAGTATTTT
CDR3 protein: CSASTGGQGDTQYF

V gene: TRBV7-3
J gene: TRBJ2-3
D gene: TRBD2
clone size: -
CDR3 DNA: TGTGCCAGCAGCCACAGGACTAGCGGGAGAGGAGATACGCAGTATTTT
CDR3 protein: CASSHRTSGRGDTQYF

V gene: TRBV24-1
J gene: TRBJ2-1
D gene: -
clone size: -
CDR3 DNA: TGTGCCACCAGTGATACCAATGAGCAGTTCTTC
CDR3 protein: CATSDTNEQFF

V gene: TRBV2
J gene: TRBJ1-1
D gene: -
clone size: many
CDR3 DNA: TGTGCCAGCAGTGCCACCACCAACCTGGCTTTCTTT
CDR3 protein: CASSATTNLAFF

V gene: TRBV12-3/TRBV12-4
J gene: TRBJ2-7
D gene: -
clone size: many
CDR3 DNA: TGTGCCAGCAGTTTGAGCCTTCACGAGCAGTACTTC
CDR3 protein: CASSLSLHEQYF

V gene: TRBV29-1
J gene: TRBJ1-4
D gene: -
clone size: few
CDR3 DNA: TGCAGCGTTGGGGGGCCAGCTAATGAAAAACTGTTTTTT
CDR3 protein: CSVGGPANEKLFF

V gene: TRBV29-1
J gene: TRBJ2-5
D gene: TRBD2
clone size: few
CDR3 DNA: TGCAGCGTTGGTGTAGCGGGAGGGCCGGGGGAGACCCAGTACTTC
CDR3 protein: CSVGVAGGPGETQYF

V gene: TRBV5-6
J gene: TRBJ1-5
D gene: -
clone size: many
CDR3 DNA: TGTGCCAGCAGCTTGGGACAGGAATATCAGCCCCAGCATTTT
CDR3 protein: CASSLGQEYQPQHF

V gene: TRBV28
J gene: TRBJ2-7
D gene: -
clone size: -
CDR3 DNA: TGTGCCAGCAGTTTGACACCGACCCACACAGATACGCAGTACTTC
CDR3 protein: CASSLTPTHTDTQYF

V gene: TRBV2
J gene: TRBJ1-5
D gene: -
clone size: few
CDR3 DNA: TGTGCCAGCAGTGACGGACCCACTGCGCCCCGGCATTTT
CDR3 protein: CASSDGPTAPRHF

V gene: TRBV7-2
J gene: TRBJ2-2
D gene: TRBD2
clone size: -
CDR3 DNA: TGTGCCAGCAGCTTAGAAGCGGGAGGTTCCGGGGAGCTGTTTTTT
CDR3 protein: CASSLEAGGSGELFF

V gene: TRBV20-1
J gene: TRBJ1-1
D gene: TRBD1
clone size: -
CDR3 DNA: TGCAGTGCTGGCGGGACTATGGGACAGGACTCTGAAGCTTTCTTT
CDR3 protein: CSAGGTMGQDSEAFF

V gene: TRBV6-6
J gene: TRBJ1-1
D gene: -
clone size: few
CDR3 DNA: TGTGCCAGCAGGTCCCGGGTGGCGGGGACTGAAGCTTTCTTT
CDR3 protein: CASRSRVAGTEAFF

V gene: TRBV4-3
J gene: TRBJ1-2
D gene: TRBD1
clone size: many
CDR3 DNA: TGCGCCAGCAGCGCCTTATGGGACAGGGTCTACACCTTC
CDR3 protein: CASSALWDRVYTF

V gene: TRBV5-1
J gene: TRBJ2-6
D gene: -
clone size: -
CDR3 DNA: TGCGCCAGCAGCTCGCCAATCGGCCAGGGGAGCCTCTCTGGGGCCAACGTCCTGACTTTC
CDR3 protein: CASSSPIGQGSLSGANVLTF

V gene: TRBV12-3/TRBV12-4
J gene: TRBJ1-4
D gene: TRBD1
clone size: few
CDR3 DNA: TGTGCCAGCACCCTGGGACAGAGAAATGAAAAACTGTTTTTT
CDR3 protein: CASTLGQRNEKLFF

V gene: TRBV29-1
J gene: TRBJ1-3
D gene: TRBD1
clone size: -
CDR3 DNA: TGCAGCGTGGACAGGGAAGGTGGAAACACCATATATTTT
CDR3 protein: CSVDREGGNTIYF

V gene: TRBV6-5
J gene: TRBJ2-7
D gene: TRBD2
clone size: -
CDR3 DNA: TGTGCCAGCAGAAGGACCGGGACTAGCATCGACGAGCAGTACTTC
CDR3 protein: CASRRTGTSIDEQYF

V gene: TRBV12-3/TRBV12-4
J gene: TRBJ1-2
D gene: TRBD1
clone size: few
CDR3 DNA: TGTGCCAGCAGTTTAGGGGGGACAGACTATGGCTACACCTTC
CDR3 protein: CASSLGGTDYGYTF

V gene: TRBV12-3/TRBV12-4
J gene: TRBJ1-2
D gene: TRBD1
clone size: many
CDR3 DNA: TGTGCCAGCAGCGGACAGGGGTCCTATGGCTACACCTTC
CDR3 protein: CASSGQGSYGYTF

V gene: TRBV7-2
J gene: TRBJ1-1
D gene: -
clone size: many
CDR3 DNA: TGTGCCAGCAGCTCGGTAAGGGAGGGAGCTTTCTTT
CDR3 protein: CASSSVREGAFF

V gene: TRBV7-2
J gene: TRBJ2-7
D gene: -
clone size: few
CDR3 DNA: TGTGCCAGCAGCTTAGGTGGGCCCCTCTCCTACGAGCAGTACTTC
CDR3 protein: CASSLGGPLSYEQYF

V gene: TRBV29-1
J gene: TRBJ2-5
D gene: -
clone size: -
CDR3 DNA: TGCAGCCTCCTCACAGTAAAAGAGACCCAGTACTTC
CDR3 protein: CSLLTVKETQYF

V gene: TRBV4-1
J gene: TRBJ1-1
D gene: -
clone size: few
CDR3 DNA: TGCGCCAGCAGCCAAGCGTCGGGGACTCAACAAGCTTTCTTT
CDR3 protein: CASSQASGTQQAFF

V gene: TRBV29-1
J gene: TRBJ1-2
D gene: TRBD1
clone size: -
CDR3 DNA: TGCAGCGTCTCCAGGGACAGCGCTAACTATGGCTACACCTTC
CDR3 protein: CSVSRDSANYGYTF

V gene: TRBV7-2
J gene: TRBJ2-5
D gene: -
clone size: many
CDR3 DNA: TGTGCCAGCAGCTTGACGGGACCCCCAGAGACCCAGTACTTC
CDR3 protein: CASSLTGPPETQYF

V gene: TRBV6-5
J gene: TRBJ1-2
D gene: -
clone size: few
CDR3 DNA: TGTGCCAGCAGTTACCAGCGGGATGGCTACACCTTC
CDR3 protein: CASSYQRDGYTF

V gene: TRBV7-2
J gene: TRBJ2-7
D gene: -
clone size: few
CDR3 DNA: TGCGCCAGCAGCCCCGGACGGTACTCCTACGAGCAGTACTTC
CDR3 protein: CASSPGRYSYEQYF

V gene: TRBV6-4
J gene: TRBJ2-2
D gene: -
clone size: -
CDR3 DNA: TGTGCCAGCAGACGACCCTTATCCGGGGAGCTGTTTTTT
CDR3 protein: CASRRPLSGELFF

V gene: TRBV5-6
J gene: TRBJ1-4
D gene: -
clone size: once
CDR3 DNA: TGTGCCAGCAGCGCGACATTGGGGACCGAGCTACGGGAAAAACTGTTTTTT
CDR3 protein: CASSATLGTELREKLFF